The rows below give T cell receptor beta chains drawn from one sample of a study of vaccination and CD4 T cells after COVID-19. Each CDR3 protein gets one entry after TCRdb re-called the PCR reads with MiXCR. This table holds about 7,600 distinct CDR3 sequences, 40% to 45% found once. These TCRs' antigens remain unknown. The sample taken for sequencing was CD4+ T cells from blood, cultured in vitro. These receptors all stem from a human donor in good health. The CDR3 runs from the conserved cysteine through the conserved F or W. D genes are given only for firm matches. The size of a clone is reported for some rows only, either as once, few or many, or as a class for expanded clones.

TRBD1,TRBJ2-3,-,TRBV27,TGTGCCAGCAGTTTATACGGACAGGGCTACACAGATACGCAGTATTTT,CASSLYGQGYTDTQYF
-,TRBJ2-7,few,TRBV7-2,TGTGCCAGCAGCTCCCGTGGGGGACCTCTAGGAGAGCAGTACTTC,CASSSRGGPLGEQYF
-,TRBJ1-2,-,TRBV7-8,TGTGCCAGCAGCTTGGGACGGAGCTATGGCTACACCTTC,CASSLGRSYGYTF
-,TRBJ1-2,few,TRBV6-5,TGTGCCAGCAGTTACGGGGCATCGGCATACACCTTC,CASSYGASAYTF
-,TRBJ1-1,few,TRBV20-1,TGCAGTGCTAGAGGGGCAGGGACGAACACTGAAGCTTTCTTT,CSARGAGTNTEAFF
-,TRBJ2-4,few,TRBV7-2,TGTGCCAGCAGCTTAGACAGAGCCCAGAACATTCAGTACTTC,CASSLDRAQNIQYF
-,TRBJ2-7,few,TRBV7-6,TGTGCCAGCAGCTTAGGGCCGAAACAGGGAATTGAGGCTGAGCAGTACTTC,CASSLGPKQGIEAEQYF
TRBD1,TRBJ1-2,-,TRBV10-2,TGCGCCAGCAGTGATCCGGGACAGATAAACTATGGCTACACCTTC,CASSDPGQINYGYTF
-,TRBJ1-1,-,TRBV7-9,TGTGCCAGCAACCTATCGGGAACAGGCCCCTCGGGGAACACTGAAGCTTTCTTT,CASNLSGTGPSGNTEAFF
-,TRBJ1-5,-,TRBV19,TGTGCCAGTAGTATAGATGGCCAGGTCATTTGGTCCCAGCATTTT,CASSIDGQVIWSQHF
TRBD1,TRBJ2-3,-,TRBV19,TGTGCCAGTCGCCGGGACAGGGCCGCAGATACGCAGTATTTT,CASRRDRAADTQYF
-,TRBJ1-2,-,TRBV4-1,TGCGCCAGCAGCCCCAGCATTATAAACTATGGCTACACCTTC,CASSPSIINYGYTF
-,TRBJ2-5,few,TRBV6-5,TGTGCCAGCAGTTACTCGAGGCGTCAAGAGACCCAGTACTTC,CASSYSRRQETQYF
-,TRBJ1-6,few,TRBV5-1,TGCGCCAGCAGGCAGAGTGCAGGGAATAATTCACCCCTCCACTTT,CASRQSAGNNSPLHF
-,TRBJ2-7,once,TRBV6-1,TGTGCCACCGGTGGGGGGCTTGACGAGCAGTACTTC,CATGGGLDEQYF